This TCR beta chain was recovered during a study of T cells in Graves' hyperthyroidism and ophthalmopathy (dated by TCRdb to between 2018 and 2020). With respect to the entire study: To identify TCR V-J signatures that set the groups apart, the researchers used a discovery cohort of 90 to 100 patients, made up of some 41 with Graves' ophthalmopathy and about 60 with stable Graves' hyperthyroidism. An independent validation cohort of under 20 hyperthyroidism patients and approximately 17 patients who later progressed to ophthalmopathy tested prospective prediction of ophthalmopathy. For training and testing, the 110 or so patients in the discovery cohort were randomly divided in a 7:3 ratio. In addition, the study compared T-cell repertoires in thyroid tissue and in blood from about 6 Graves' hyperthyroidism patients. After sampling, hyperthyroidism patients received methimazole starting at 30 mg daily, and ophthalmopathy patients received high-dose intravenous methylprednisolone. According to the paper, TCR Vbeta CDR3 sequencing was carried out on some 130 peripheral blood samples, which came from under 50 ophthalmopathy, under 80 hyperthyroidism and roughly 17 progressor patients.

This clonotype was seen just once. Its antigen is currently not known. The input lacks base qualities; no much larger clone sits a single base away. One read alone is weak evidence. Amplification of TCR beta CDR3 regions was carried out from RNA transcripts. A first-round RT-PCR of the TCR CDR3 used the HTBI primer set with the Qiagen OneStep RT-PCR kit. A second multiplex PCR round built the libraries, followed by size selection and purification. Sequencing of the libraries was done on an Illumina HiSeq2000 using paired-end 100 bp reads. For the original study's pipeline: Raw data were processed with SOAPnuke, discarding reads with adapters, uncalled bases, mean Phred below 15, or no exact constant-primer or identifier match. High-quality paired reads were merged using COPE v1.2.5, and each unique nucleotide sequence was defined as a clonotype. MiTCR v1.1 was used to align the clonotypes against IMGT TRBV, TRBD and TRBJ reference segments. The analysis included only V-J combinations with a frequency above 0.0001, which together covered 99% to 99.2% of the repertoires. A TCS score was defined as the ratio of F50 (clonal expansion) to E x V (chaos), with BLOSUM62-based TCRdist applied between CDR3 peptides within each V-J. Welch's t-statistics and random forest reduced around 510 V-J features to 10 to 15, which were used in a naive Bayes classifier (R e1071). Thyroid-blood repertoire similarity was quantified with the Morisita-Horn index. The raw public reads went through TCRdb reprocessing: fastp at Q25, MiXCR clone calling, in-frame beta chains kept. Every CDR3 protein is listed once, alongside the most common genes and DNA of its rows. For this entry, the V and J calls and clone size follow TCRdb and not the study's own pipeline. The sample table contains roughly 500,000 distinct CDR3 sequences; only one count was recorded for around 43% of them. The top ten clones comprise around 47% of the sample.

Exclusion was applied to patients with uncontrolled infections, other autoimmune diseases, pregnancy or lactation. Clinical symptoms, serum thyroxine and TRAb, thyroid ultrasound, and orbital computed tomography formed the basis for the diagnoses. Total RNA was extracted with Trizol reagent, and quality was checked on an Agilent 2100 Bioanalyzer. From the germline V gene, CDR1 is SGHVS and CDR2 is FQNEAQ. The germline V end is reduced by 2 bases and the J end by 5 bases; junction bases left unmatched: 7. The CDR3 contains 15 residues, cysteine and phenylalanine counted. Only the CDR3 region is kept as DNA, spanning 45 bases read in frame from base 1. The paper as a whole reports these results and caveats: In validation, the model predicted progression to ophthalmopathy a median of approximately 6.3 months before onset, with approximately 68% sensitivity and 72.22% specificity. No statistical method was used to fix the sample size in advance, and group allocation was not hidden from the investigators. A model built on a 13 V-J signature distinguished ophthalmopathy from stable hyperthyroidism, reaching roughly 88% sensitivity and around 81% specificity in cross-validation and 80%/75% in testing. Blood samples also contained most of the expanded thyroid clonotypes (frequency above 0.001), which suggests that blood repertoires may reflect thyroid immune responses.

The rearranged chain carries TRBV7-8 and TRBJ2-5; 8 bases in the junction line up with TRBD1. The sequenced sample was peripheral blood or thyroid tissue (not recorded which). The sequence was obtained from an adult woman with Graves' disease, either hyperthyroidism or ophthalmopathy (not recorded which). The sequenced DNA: TGTGCCAGCAGCTTATTCCAGGGGGCGGGGGAGACCCAGTACTTC. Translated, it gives CASSLFQGAGETQYF.